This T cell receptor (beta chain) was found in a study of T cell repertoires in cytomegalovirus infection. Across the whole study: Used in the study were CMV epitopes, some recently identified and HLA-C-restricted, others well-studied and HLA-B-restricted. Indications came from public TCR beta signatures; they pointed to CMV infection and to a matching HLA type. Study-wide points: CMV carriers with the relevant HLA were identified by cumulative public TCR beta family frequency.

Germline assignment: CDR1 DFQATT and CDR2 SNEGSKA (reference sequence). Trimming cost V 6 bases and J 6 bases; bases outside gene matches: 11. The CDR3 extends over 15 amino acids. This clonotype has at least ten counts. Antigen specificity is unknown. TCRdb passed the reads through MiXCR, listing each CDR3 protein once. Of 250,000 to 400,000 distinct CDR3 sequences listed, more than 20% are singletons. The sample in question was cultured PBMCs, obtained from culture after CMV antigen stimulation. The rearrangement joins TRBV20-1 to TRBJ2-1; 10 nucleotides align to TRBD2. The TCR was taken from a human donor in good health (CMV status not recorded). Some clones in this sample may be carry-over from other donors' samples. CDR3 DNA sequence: TGCAGTGCACCACCTAGCGGGAGTGGGGGCAATGAGCAGTTCTTC. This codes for CSAPPSGSGGNEQFF.